This T cell receptor beta chain was sequenced in a study of early T cells in non-severe SARS-CoV-2 infection. Study observations and caveats: A preference for anti-spike CD8 responses marked VDJdb matching, which missed private and CD4 specificities.

The TCR library protocol attached unique molecular identifiers to the individual cDNA molecules. MiXCR was run by TCRdb on the 5' RACE reads, yielding one entry per CDR3 protein. The repertoire holds tens of thousands of distinct CDR3 sequences, with about 12% as singletons. Germline CDR1 and CDR2: SGHAT and FQDESV (reference sequence). Trimming shortened V by 5 bases and J by 2 bases, and 13 bases separated the two germline ends. This CDR3 has 15 amino acids. This clonotype was observed a few times. Its antigen is unidentified. The source material was whole blood. The chain joins TRBV11-1 to TRBJ2-1; tentatively, D is TRBD1 (5 bases). This TCR was recovered from an adult who was a healthcare worker with PCR-confirmed SARS-CoV-2 infection or an uninfected control (not recorded which). For the CDR3, the DNA is TGTGCCAGCAGCCTTTCCCAGGGAACCTACAATGAGCAGTTCTTC. Translation gives CASSLSQGTYNEQFF. The full variable domain, completed using reference TRBV11-1 and TRBJ2-1, is EAEVAQSPRYKITEKSQAVAFWCDPISGHATLYWYRQILGQGPELLVQFQDESVVDDSQLPKDRFSAERLKGVDSTLKIQPAELGDSAMYLCASSLSQGTYNEQFFGPGTRLTVL.